This TCR beta chain stems from a study of CXCR3-negative and CXCR3-positive naive CD8 T cells. CDR1 is SGHRS and CDR2 is YFSETQ in the germline V gene. This CDR3 is 11 amino acids long. Carrying UMI labels, the TRB cDNA libraries were prepared through 5' RACE. TCRdb processed the 5' RACE reads again and assigns one entry to each CDR3 protein, with no DNA. Its listing shows 45,000 to 70,000 distinct CDR3 sequences. Sorting was done in triplicate for each CD8+ T cell subset (around 300,000 cells each). Sequencing was carried out using memory CD8+ T cells from blood. The TCR was taken from a human donor in good health. Some clones in this sample may be carry-over from other donors' samples. V gene TRBV5-1 combines with J gene TRBJ2-7. The chain's CDR3 is CASRRSDEQYF.